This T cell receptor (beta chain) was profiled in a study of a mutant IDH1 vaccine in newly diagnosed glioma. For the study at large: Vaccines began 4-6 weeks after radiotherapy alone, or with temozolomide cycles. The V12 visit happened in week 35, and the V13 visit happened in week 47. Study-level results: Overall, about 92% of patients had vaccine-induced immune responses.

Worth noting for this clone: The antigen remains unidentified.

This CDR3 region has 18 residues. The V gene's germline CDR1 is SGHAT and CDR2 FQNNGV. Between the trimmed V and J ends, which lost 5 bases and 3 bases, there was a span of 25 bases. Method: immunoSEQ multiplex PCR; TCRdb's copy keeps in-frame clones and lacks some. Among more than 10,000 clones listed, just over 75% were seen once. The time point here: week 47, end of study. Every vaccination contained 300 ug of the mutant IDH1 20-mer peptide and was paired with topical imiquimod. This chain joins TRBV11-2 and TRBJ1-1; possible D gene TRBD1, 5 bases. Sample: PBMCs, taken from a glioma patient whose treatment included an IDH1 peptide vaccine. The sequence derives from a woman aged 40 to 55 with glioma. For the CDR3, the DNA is TGTGCCAGCAGCGCCGGGACGTCGTATACACCGGAACACACTGAAGCTTTCTTT. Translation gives CASSAGTSYTPEHTEAFF.